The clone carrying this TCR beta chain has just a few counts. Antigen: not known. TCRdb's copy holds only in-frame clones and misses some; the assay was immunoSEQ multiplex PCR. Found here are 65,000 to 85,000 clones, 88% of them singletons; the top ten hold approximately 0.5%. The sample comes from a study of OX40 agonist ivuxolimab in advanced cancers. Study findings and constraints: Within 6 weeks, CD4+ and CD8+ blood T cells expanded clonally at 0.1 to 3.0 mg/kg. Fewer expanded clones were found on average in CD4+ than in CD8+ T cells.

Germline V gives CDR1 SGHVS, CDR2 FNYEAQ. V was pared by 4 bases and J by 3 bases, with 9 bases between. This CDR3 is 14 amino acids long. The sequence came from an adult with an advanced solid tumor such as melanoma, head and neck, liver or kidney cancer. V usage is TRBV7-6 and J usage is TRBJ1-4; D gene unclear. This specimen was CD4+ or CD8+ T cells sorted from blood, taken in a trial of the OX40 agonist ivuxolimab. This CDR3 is CASSSTEANEKLFF. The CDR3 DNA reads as TGTGCCAGCAGCTCCACAGAGGCTAATGAAAAACTGTTTTTT.